The 24 T cell receptor beta chains presented below share a single source sample, sequenced in a study of Graves' ophthalmopathy and Graves' hyperthyroidism. RNA transcripts served as template for amplifying TCR beta CDR3 sequences. RT-PCR was first run with HTBI primers, then multiplex PCR in a second round. TCRdb processed the multiplex PCR reads anew with MiXCR; each CDR3 protein has one entry. The table shows 300,000 to 350,000 distinct CDR3 sequences, with roughly 15% occurring only once. What was sequenced was peripheral blood. All receptors come from an adult man with Graves' ophthalmopathy.

In its sample, this clonotype was seen many times. The rearrangement uses TRBV12-3 or TRBV12-4 and TRBJ2-5; 11 bases map to TRBD2. This CDR3 region has 16 residues. V lost 5 bases to trimming and J lost 0 bases; unmatched junction nucleotides: 5. CDR3 nucleotides: TGTGCCAGCAGTCTCCCTAGCGGGGGGAACCAAGAGACCCAGTACTTC. Its translation is CASSLPSGGNQETQYF.

In this sample, this clonotype turned up many times. CDR3 nucleotide sequence: TGTGCCAGCAGACCTGGGACAGAGCAAGCTTTCTTT. This sequence encodes CASRPGTEQAFF. V gene TRBV12-3 or TRBV12-4 combines with J gene TRBJ1-1, with 7 bases that match TRBD1. The CDR3 totals 12 residues. The ends lost 6 bases at V and 9 bases at J; junction bases unmatched: 7.

This clonotype was seen at least ten times. V and J are TRBV28 and TRBJ1-5; no definite D call. Germline V gene lookup returns CDR1 MDHEN and CDR2 SYDVKM. Trimming stripped 6 bases from V and 0 bases from J, with 24 bases between. The CDR3 length is 19 residues. The CDR3: CASRPLTNSVQYSNQPQHF. The CDR3 bases are TGTGCCAGCAGACCCCTGACCAATTCAGTCCAGTATAGCAATCAGCCCCAGCATTTT.

This clonotype was seen at least ten times. CDR3 loop: CASSLGTVNYEQYF. DNA for the CDR3: TGTGCCAGCAGCCTAGGGACAGTAAACTACGAGCAGTACTTC. The V call is TRBV7-9, the J call TRBJ2-7; 7 nucleotides align to TRBD1. Germline V CDR1 and CDR2: SEHNR, FQNEAQ (reference sequence). This CDR3 region has 14 residues. V lost 5 bases to trimming and J lost 3 bases; unmatched junction nucleotides: 7.

Ten or more counts support this clonotype. The rearrangement links TRBV7-2 to TRBJ2-7; 7 nucleotides align to TRBD1. Germline trimming cut 5 bases from V and 3 bases from J; bases unmatched to any gene: 7. Per the germline V gene, CDR1 is SGHTA and CDR2 is FQGNSA. CDR3 size: 14 residues. The CDR3 spells CASSTDRDRYEQYF. The CDR3 DNA follows: TGTGCCAGCAGCACCGACAGGGACCGCTACGAGCAGTACTTC.

This clonotype was observed many times. V and J are TRBV9 and TRBJ1-1; tentatively, D is TRBD1 (5 bases). The CDR3 contains 14 residues. V lost 0 bases and J lost 8, with 14 bases in between. Per the germline V gene, CDR1 is SGDLS and CDR2 is YYNGEE. The CDR3 here is CASSVAVQGAEAFF. DNA for the CDR3: TGTGCCAGCAGCGTAGCTGTCCAGGGCGCCGAAGCTTTCTTT.

This clonotype has a count of ten or more. This CDR3 is CASSLRLAGVETQYF. Written as DNA, the CDR3 is TGTGCCAGCAGTTTAAGACTAGCTGGGGTCGAGACCCAGTACTTC. The rearrangement links TRBV12-3 or TRBV12-4 to TRBJ2-5, with 7 bases identical to TRBD2. V lost 2 bases to trimming and J lost 5 bases; unmatched junction nucleotides: 8. This CDR3 is 15 amino acids long.

J is TRBJ1-6 and V is TRBV6-5; the D is unclear. In germline, CDR1 is MNHEY, CDR2 SVGAGI. Deletions cut 2 bases from V and 9 bases from J, with 23 bases between. The CDR3 covers 18 residues. CDR3 sequence reads: CASSYEASRSSSGSPLHF. The CDR3 nucleotides are TGTGCCAGCAGTTACGAGGCCTCGAGGTCCTCAAGTGGTTCACCCCTCCACTTT.

This clonotype was counted at least ten times. V gene TRBV29-1 combines with J gene TRBJ1-2; D not certain. This CDR3 contains 12 residues. Trimming removed 0 bases from V and 8 bases from J, with 10 bases in between. Germline V gives CDR1 SQVTM, CDR2 ANQGSEA. The CDR3 DNA reads as TGCAGCGTTGAAGATCAAAGGGAAGGCTACACCTTC. Its translation: CSVEDQREGYTF.

This clonotype was detected many times. The chain carries TRBV12-3 or TRBV12-4 and TRBJ1-2, with a possible D match to TRBD1 (5 bases). CDR3 size: 14 residues. V lost 5 bases, J lost 3 bases, and 13 bases lay in between. The CDR3, as DNA: TGTGCCAGCAGTGGGGACCACGCTTACTATGGCTACACCTTC. It translates to CASSGDHAYYGYTF.

This clonotype was counted ten times or more. The rearrangement joins TRBV4-3 to TRBJ2-7; TRBD2 aligns across 7 bases. J gave up 2 bases and V 1 base, and 8 bases lay outside the gene matches. The CDR3 length is 16 residues. CDR1 LGHNA and CDR2 YSLEER come from the germline V gene. The CDR3 region has the DNA TGCGCCAGCAGCCAAGGTATAGCGGGCGGCACCTACGAGCAGTACTTC. It translates to CASSQGIAGGTYEQYF.

This clonotype was observed at least ten times. The chain has TRBV27 and TRBJ2-2, with 12 bases fitting TRBD2. The CDR3 totals 16 residues. Germline CDR1 is MNHEY and CDR2 is SMNVEV (reference sequence). With 5 bases clipped from V and 1 base from J, the junction kept 2 bases outside the gene matches. Here the CDR3 DNA reads TGTGCCAGCAGTACTAGCGGGGGGCGGAACACCGGGGAGCTGTTTTTT. Translated: CASSTSGGRNTGELFF.

This clonotype was recorded many times. The gene calls are TRBV6-1 and TRBJ1-2; 9 nucleotides align to TRBD1. CDR3 length: 15 amino acids. The trim removed 6 bases at V and 7 bases at J, leaving 12 bases unmatched. Germline values: CDR1 MNHNS, CDR2 SASEGT. CDR3 sequence reads: CASREPGQGLSGYTF. In DNA form, the CDR3 reads TGTGCCAGCAGAGAACCGGGACAGGGTTTATCTGGCTACACCTTC.

This clonotype was detected ten times or more. The chain has TRBV6-5 and TRBJ1-2; weak D call: TRBD1 (5 bases). The V end lost 2 bases, the J end lost 4 bases, and 11 bases lay between the germline ends. Germline V gene lookup returns CDR1 MNHEY and CDR2 SVGAGI. The CDR3 extends over 14 amino acids. The CDR3 spells CASSYRTQGYGYTF. The CDR3 DNA follows: TGTGCCAGCAGTTACAGGACCCAGGGCTATGGCTACACCTTC.

This clonotype was detected many times. The J gene is TRBJ2-2, the V gene TRBV7-9; D possibly corresponds to TRBD2 (6 bases). Germline CDR1 SEHNR, CDR2 FQNEAQ (reference sequence). V gave up 3 bases and J gave up 4 bases, with 12 bases separating them. The CDR3 covers 15 residues. CDR3 sequence (DNA): TGTGCCAGCAGCTTGTTCGGGAGTGGCACCGGGGAGCTGTTTTTT. Encoded protein: CASSLFGSGTGELFF. The variable domain in full, with the rest retrieved from reference TRBV7-9 and TRBJ2-2, is DTGVSQNPRHKITKRGQNVTFRCDPISEHNRLYWYRQTLGQGPEFLTYFQNEAQLEKSRLLSDRFSAERPKGSFSTLEIQRTEQGDSAMYLCASSLFGSGTGELFFGEGSRLTVL.

This clonotype was picked up many times. The chain is built from TRBV27 and TRBJ2-7, with D possibly matching TRBD1 (5 bases). This CDR3 spans 15 amino acids. CDR1 MNHEY and CDR2 SMNVEV come from the germline V gene (reference sequence). V was shortened by 6 bases and J by 1 base, with 16 bases between the two germline ends. CDR3 sequence (DNA): TGTGCCAGCAGACGAAGGGGCTTTGGGTCCTACGAGCAGTACTTC. Encoded protein: CASRRRGFGSYEQYF.

There are many counts of this clonotype. The chain employs TRBV6-2 or TRBV6-3 and TRBJ2-7; 8 bases line up with TRBD1. Germline CDR1 MNHEY, CDR2 SVGEGT. This CDR3 spans 16 amino acids. With V trimmed by 5 bases and J by 4 bases, 13 bases remained unmatched. CDR3 bases: TGTGCCAGCAGTAGAGTGTCCGGCAGGGGGCTTTACGAGCAGTACTTC. Its protein product is CASSRVSGRGLYEQYF.

At least ten counts were recorded for this clonotype. The chain carries TRBV20-1 and TRBJ2-7; D may be TRBD2 (7 bases). Germline CDR1 DFQATT, CDR2 SNEGSKA (reference sequence). Trimming took off 3 bases at V and 5 bases at J, with 20 bases between the two ends. CDR3 size: 15 residues. The CDR3, as DNA: TGCAGTGCTAGTGGGGGGGGCAGTGTTACCGACGAGCAGTACTTC. It yields the protein CSASGGGSVTDEQYF.

Ten or more counts support this clonotype. V gene TRBV20-1 combines with J gene TRBJ2-7; tentatively, D is TRBD1 (5 bases). CDR1 and CDR2 (germline): DFQATT, SNEGSKA (reference sequence). With 6 bases removed from V and 3 bases from J, the gap between germline ends came to 21 bases. This CDR3 has 15 amino acids. The CDR3, as DNA: TGCAGTGCGGTCCCCCTTAGGGGCTTCAACTACGAGCAGTACTTC. Protein sequence: CSAVPLRGFNYEQYF.

This clonotype was counted ten times or more. The chain couples TRBV6-5 to TRBJ1-2; 7 bases are shared with TRBD1. The CDR3 spans 14 residues. V lost 2 bases and J lost 3; bases outside the gene matches: 3. Germline V gene lookup returns CDR1 MNHEY and CDR2 SVGAGI. The DNA for the CDR3 is TGTGCCAGCAGTTACGGAGGGACAGACTATGGCTACACCTTC. Protein product: CASSYGGTDYGYTF.

This clonotype has ten or more counts. In DNA, the CDR3 is TGTGCCAGCAGCTTAGAACAGGGCGGGGAGACCCAGTACTTC. Encoded protein: CASSLEQGGETQYF. This chain links TRBV7-2 with TRBJ2-5, with D perhaps matching TRBD1 (6 bases). This CDR3 has 14 amino acids. V gave up 1 base and J gave up 5 bases, with 11 bases separating them. Germline-derived CDR1 and CDR2 are SGHTA and FQGNSA. Variable domain in full (rest from reference TRBV7-2 and TRBJ2-5): GAGVSQSPSNKVTEKGKDVELRCDPISGHTALYWYRQSLGQGLEFLIYFQGNSAPDKSGLPSDRFSAERTGGSVSTLTIQRTQQEDSAVYLCASSLEQGGETQYFGPGTRLLVL.

This clonotype has a count of ten or more. The chain has TRBV20-1 and TRBJ1-1, with D maybe TRBD1 (6 bases). Germline loops: CDR1 DFQATT, CDR2 SNEGSKA (reference sequence). The V gene lost 1 base and the J gene lost 7 bases, with 16 bases spanning the gap. The CDR3 covers 14 residues. The chain's CDR3 is CSARVPGGAREAFF. The CDR3 nucleotides read TGCAGTGCTAGAGTCCCTGGGGGGGCGCGTGAAGCTTTCTTT.

Comment on this clonotype: This may stem from a read error, because a much larger clone lies one nucleotide away. The rearrangement links TRBV28 to TRBJ1-6; 11 positions match TRBD1. From germline, CDR1 is MDHEN and CDR2 SYDVKM. CDR3 length: 16 residues. CDR3: CASSTGTGGMGSPPHF. The DNA for the CDR3 is TGTGCCAGCAGCACCGGGACAGGGGGGATGGGATCACCCCCCCACTTT.

The chain carries TRBV18 and TRBJ2-7, with 10 positions matching TRBD1. The CDR3 consists of 14 residues. The V and J ends lost 6 bases and 4 bases, in that order; junction bases with no gene match: 6. The germline V gene encodes CDR1 KGHSH and CDR2 LQKENI. The CDR3 nucleotides read TGTGCCAGCTCGTCGGGACAGGGGACTTACGAGCAGTACTTC. Amino acid sequence: CASSSGQGTYEQYF.